This T cell receptor (beta chain) is drawn from a study of blood T cell dynamics during melanoma immunotherapy. Time point in this sample: pre-treatment baseline. One draw preceded checkpoint blockade; another followed its first cycle at week 3. Trimming took 5 bases from V and 1 from J; bases not matched to a gene: 1. CDR1 is MNHEY and CDR2 is SMNVEV in the germline V gene (reference sequence). This CDR3 region has 15 residues. Clones were sequenced by immunoSEQ multiplex PCR, and TCRdb holds only the in-frame ones, with some missing. Of about 10,000 clones listed, about 91% are singletons. The sample was blood, taken from a patient treated with checkpoint blockade. The genes are TRBV27 and TRBJ2-5; TRBD2 agrees at 13 bases. This clonotype was obtained from a human donor with melanoma. CDR3 nucleotide sequence: TGTGCCAGCAGTAGGACTAGCGGGAGCCAAGAGACCCAGTACTTC. Translation gives CASSRTSGSQETQYF.